The entry below describes one T cell receptor (beta chain). This sample was included in a study of blood T cell repertoires in COVID-19. The wider study: Samples taken during acute and convalescent COVID-19 were collected in the United States, Italy and Spain. The cDNA or gDNA used as material had been derived from T cells, B-cell-depleted T cells, or PBMCs.

Unmatched junction bases numbered 5, after V lost 4 bases and J lost 6 bases. Germline-derived CDR1 and CDR2 are MNHEY and SVGAGI. The CDR3 runs to 15 residues. Original processing methods: Estimation of nucleated cell counts relied on the amplification of reference gene primers. Some clones are missing from TCRdb's copy, which holds only in-frame ones; the method was immunoSEQ multiplex PCR. V and J calls and clone size are given by that table; D and trimming were obtained from the DNA. The sample lists about 120,000 clones, 85% to 90% occurring once. V usage is TRBV6-5 and J usage is TRBJ2-3, with 12 positions matching TRBD1. Sequenced sample: peripheral blood. This clonotype originated in a man in his 70s with active or convalescent COVID-19. The CDR3: CASSSGQGARDTQYF. As DNA, the CDR3 is TGTGCCAGCAGTTCGGGACAGGGGGCTCGGGATACGCAGTATTTT.